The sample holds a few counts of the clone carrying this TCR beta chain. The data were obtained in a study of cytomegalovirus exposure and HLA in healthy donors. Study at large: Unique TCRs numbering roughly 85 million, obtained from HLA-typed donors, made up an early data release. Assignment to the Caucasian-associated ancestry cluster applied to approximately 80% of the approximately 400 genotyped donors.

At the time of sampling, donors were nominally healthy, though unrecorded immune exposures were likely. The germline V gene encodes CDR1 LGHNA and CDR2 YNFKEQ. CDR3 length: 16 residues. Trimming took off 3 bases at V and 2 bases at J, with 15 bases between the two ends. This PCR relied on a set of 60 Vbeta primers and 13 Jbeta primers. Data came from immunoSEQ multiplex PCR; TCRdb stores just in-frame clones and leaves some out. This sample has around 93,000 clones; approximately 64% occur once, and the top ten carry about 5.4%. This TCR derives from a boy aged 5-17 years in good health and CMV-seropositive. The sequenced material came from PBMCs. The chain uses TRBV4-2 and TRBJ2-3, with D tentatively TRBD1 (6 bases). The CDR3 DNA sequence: TGTGCCAGCAGCCACGCGACAGGCCATCCCACAGATACGCAGTATTTT. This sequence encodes CASSHATGHPTDTQYF.